This T cell receptor beta chain was profiled in a study of early T cells in non-severe SARS-CoV-2 infection. Study in general: The chains were unpaired, and the sequenced material was bulk RNA from unsorted whole blood.

Individually, cDNA molecules had unique molecular identifiers attached to them. TCRdb reprocessed the 5' RACE reads via MiXCR and lists one record per CDR3 protein. This table holds tens of thousands of distinct CDR3 sequences, under 15% found once. This clonotype was seen only a few times. The CDR3 extends over 15 amino acids. Losses at the gene ends were 6 bases for V and 0 bases for J; bases not matched to a gene: 3. This clonotype was sampled from an adult who was a healthcare worker with PCR-confirmed SARS-CoV-2 infection or an uninfected control (not recorded which). Sequenced here: whole blood, sampled at baseline. The chain has TRBV12-3 or TRBV12-4 and TRBJ2-2; 8 bases map to TRBD1. The CDR3 region has the DNA TGTGCCAGCAGGGGACAGGTCGCGAACACCGGGGAGCTGTTTTTT. This encodes CASRGQVANTGELFF.